This T cell receptor beta chain was obtained from a study of blood T cell repertoires in COVID-19. Trimming removed 1 base from V and 4 bases from J; junction bases left unmatched: 5. Looked up from germline, CDR1 is MGHRA and CDR2 is YSYEKL. This CDR3 comprises 15 residues. Sequencing was performed with immunoSEQ multiplex PCR; in TCRdb, only in-frame clones are kept and a portion is missing. The data hold about 280,000 clones, with approximately 90% observed a single time. This clone occurred once. This chain joins TRBV4-1 and TRBJ1-2; 8 positions agree with TRBD1. The receptor's source is a woman aged 45 to 65 who had recovered from COVID-19. The sequencing sample was made of peripheral blood. The DNA of the CDR3 is TGCGCCAGCAGCCAAGCACAGGGGGATAGCTATGGCTACACCTTC. It translates to CASSQAQGDSYGYTF.